Listed below are T cell receptor beta chains from one sample, sequenced in a study of blood T cell repertoires in COVID-19. TCRdb keeps only in-frame clones here, not all; method: immunoSEQ multiplex PCR. The sample yields around 450,000 clones, 87% seen once. Specimen: PBMCs or T cells enriched from blood (not recorded which). These receptors were collected from a woman aged 18-29 years with acute COVID-19. The CDR3 runs from the conserved cysteine through the conserved F or W. A D gene is named only where the DNA matches it firmly. Only part of the rows carry a size: once, few, many, or a class if the clone is expanded.

CDR3	DNA	D	size	V	J
CATDRATGVGELFF	TGTGCCACCGACCGGGCGACAGGGGTAGGGGAGCTGTTTTTT	TRBD1	few	TRBV10-3	TRBJ2-2
CASTEADSQGNEQYF	TGTGCCAGCACCGAGGCGGATTCCCAGGGGAACGAGCAGTACTTC	NA	few	TRBV2	TRBJ2-7
CASSHRDSNQETQYF	TGCGCCAGCAGCCACCGGGACTCCAATCAAGAGACCCAGTACTTC	NA	NA	TRBV4-1	TRBJ2-5
CASSLAVGDEQYF	TGTGCCAGCAGCTTAGCGGTCGGGGACGAGCAGTACTTC	NA	NA	TRBV7-6	TRBJ2-7
CASSQDLAGGHNEQFF	TGTGCCAGCAGCCAAGATCTAGCGGGGGGACACAATGAGCAGTTCTTC	TRBD2	NA	TRBV3-1/TRBV3-2	TRBJ2-1
CASSIQGGDTEAFF	TGCGCCAGCAGCATCCAGGGAGGGGACACTGAAGCTTTCTTT	NA	NA	TRBV5-1	TRBJ1-1
CASSVDVTYNSPLHF	TGTGCCAGCAGCGTAGATGTCACCTATAATTCACCCCTCCACTTT	NA	NA	TRBV9	TRBJ1-6
CASSQVFQGSNQPQHF	TGTGCCAGCAGCCAAGTATTCCAGGGCTCGAATCAGCCCCAGCATTTT	NA	NA	TRBV3-1/TRBV3-2	TRBJ1-5
CASSPRNTGELFF	TGTGCCAGCAGCCCCCGGAACACCGGGGAGCTGTTTTTT	NA	NA	TRBV9	TRBJ2-2
CASSLLPRGTGELFF	TGTGCCAGCAGCTTACTCCCAAGGGGCACCGGGGAGCTGTTTTTT	NA	NA	TRBV7-3	TRBJ2-2
CASSQMIGEGRGNEQFF	TGCGCCAGCAGCCAAATGATAGGGGAGGGCCGTGGCAATGAGCAGTTCTTC	TRBD2	NA	TRBV4-3	TRBJ2-1
CASSDGTGGSQPQHF	TGTGCCAGCAGCGATGGGACAGGGGGCAGCCAGCCCCAGCATTTT	TRBD1	NA	TRBV7-9	TRBJ1-5
CAISDRGLANEKLFF	TGTGCCATCAGCGACAGGGGGCTAGCTAATGAAAAACTGTTTTTT	TRBD1	few	TRBV10-3	TRBJ1-4
CASSSRTGSYEQYF	TGTGCCAGCAGCTCACGAACAGGGTCCTACGAGCAGTACTTC	NA	NA	TRBV9	TRBJ2-7
CASTKGLGVYEQYF	TGTGCCAGCACCAAGGGACTAGGGGTCTACGAGCAGTACTTC	TRBD2	NA	TRBV6-5	TRBJ2-7
CASSQEVRNNSPLHF	TGCGCCAGCAGCCAAGAGGTCAGGAACAATTCACCCCTCCACTTT	NA	NA	TRBV4-3	TRBJ1-6
CASSSNRVGTDTQYF	TGCGCCAGCAGCTCGAACAGGGTTGGGACAGATACGCAGTATTTT	NA	NA	TRBV5-1	TRBJ2-3
CASSPSGNSYEQYF	TGTGCCAGCTCACCGTCCGGGAACTCCTACGAGCAGTACTTC	NA	NA	TRBV18	TRBJ2-7
CASSMDTYEQYF	TGTGCCAGTAGTATGGACACTTACGAGCAGTACTTC	NA	once	TRBV19	TRBJ2-7
CASSLALQGMYGYTF	TGTGCCAGCAGCTTAGCCCTACAGGGGATGTATGGCTACACCTTC	TRBD1	NA	TRBV11-2	TRBJ1-2
CASSLRDRGRPTDTQYF	TGCGCCAGCAGCTTGAGGGACAGGGGTAGACCCACAGATACGCAGTATTTT	TRBD1	NA	TRBV5-1	TRBJ2-3
CASSANRAMTNTEAFF	TGTGCCAGTAGTGCCAACAGGGCCATGACGAACACTGAAGCTTTCTTT	NA	NA	TRBV19	TRBJ1-1
CASSALAGGGGANVLTF	TGTGCCAGCAGTGCCCTAGCGGGAGGAGGTGGGGCCAACGTCCTGACTTTC	TRBD2	few	TRBV6-1	TRBJ2-6
CASSYRVHTDNSPLHF	TGTGCCAGCAGTTACAGAGTCCATACGGATAATTCACCCCTCCACTTT	NA	few	TRBV6-5	TRBJ1-6
CASSSQDRDEQYF	TGTGCCAGTAGTTCACAGGACCGGGACGAGCAGTACTTC	NA	NA	TRBV19	TRBJ2-7
CASSQADSNQPQHF	TGTGCCAGCAGCCAAGCAGATAGCAATCAGCCCCAGCATTTT	NA	NA	TRBV3-1/TRBV3-2	TRBJ1-5
CASSPTRTNEKLFF	TGTGCCAGCAGTCCGACAAGAACTAATGAAAAACTGTTTTTT	NA	few	TRBV28	TRBJ1-4
CASSIPGQGRTEAFF	TGTGCCAGTAGTATCCCAGGACAGGGTCGGACTGAAGCTTTCTTT	TRBD1	NA	TRBV19	TRBJ1-1
CASSESTGVNSPLHF	TGCGCCAGCAGTGAGTCGACAGGGGTAAATTCACCCCTCCACTTT	TRBD1	NA	TRBV10-1	TRBJ1-6
CASSVQGENQPQHF	TGTGCCAGTAGTGTGCAGGGGGAAAATCAGCCCCAGCATTTT	TRBD1	once	TRBV19	TRBJ1-5
CSVDRGAAEQYF	TGCAGCGTTGATCGCGGGGCGGCGGAGCAGTACTTC	NA	NA	TRBV29-1	TRBJ2-7
CASSLGPGTAFYEQYF	TGTGCCAGCAGCTTAGGCCCCGGGACAGCCTTCTACGAGCAGTACTTC	TRBD1	NA	TRBV7-9	TRBJ2-7
CASSYEWREIPSYEQYF	TGTGCCAGCAGTTATGAGTGGCGGGAGATCCCCTCCTACGAGCAGTACTTC	TRBD2	NA	TRBV6-2/TRBV6-3	TRBJ2-7